One and the same sample provided the 22 T cell receptor beta chains below, sequenced in a study of shared clonotypes between healthy human individuals. Sequencing was performed with immunoSEQ multiplex PCR; in TCRdb, only in-frame clones are kept and a portion is missing. The table lists 450,000 to 500,000 clones, 70% to 80% of them singletons. Sequenced: PBMCs. Receptor source: a woman aged 40-49 years in good health. Some clones in this sample may be carry-over from other donors' samples.

The chain has TRBV19 and TRBJ2-5, with D possibly matching TRBD2 (6 bases). The length of the CDR3 is 15 residues. Per the germline V gene, CDR1 is LNHDA and CDR2 is SQIVND (reference sequence). Trimming cost V 1 base and J 2 bases, with 11 bases left between them. CDR3 loop: CASSIGGEPQETQYF. The CDR3 coding sequence is TGTGCCAGTAGTATAGGGGGGGAGCCTCAAGAGACCCAGTACTTC.

Details on this clone: Other DNA sequences within the sample encode an identical CDR3. The rearrangement links TRBV5-1 to TRBJ2-3; D might be TRBD1 or TRBD2, each matching 5 bases. The CDR3 consists of 14 residues. In germline, CDR1 is SGHRS, CDR2 YFSETQ. The ends were cut back, 3 bases at V and 4 bases at J, with 12 bases in the middle. CDR3 loop: CASSSGTLADTQYF. The DNA of the CDR3 is TGCGCCAGCAGCTCCGGGACGCTAGCAGATACGCAGTATTTT.

This chain connects TRBV11-1 to TRBJ2-7; 7 bases align to TRBD1. The CDR3 contains 15 residues. V lost 4 bases and J lost 2; bases outside the gene matches: 8. The germline gives CDR1 SGHAT, CDR2 FQDESV (reference sequence). The CDR3 DNA follows: TGTGCCAGCAGCTCCCGACAGGGATTAACCTACGAGCAGTACTTC. This codes for CASSSRQGLTYEQYF.

The chain carries TRBV6-6 and TRBJ1-5; D may be TRBD1 (5 bases). The V gene lost 0 bases and the J gene lost 2 bases, with 11 bases spanning the gap. Germline V gene lookup returns CDR1 MNHNY and CDR2 SVGAGI (reference sequence). This CDR3 contains 16 residues. CDR3: CASSYSNGGRNQPQHF. The CDR3 DNA is TGTGCCAGCAGTTACTCGAATGGGGGACGCAATCAGCCCCAGCATTTT.

The chain carries TRBV11-2 and TRBJ1-5, with 8 bases lining up with TRBD1. V was clipped by 0 bases and J by 12 bases; unmatched bases: 4. The CDR3 is 13 amino acids. Germline V gives CDR1 SGHAT, CDR2 FQNNGV. The CDR3 sequence: CASSLERTGLQHF. The CDR3 DNA is TGTGCCAGCAGCTTAGAGCGGACAGGGCTCCAGCATTTT.

This chain uses TRBV10-2 with TRBJ2-6; D is tentatively TRBD1 or TRBD2 (5 bases each). The germline V and J ends were trimmed by 2 bases and 1 base, with 9 bases remaining between them. The CDR3 length is 16 residues. Germline V gene lookup returns CDR1 WSHSY and CDR2 SAAADI. CDR3 in amino acids: CASSEPWGSGANVLTF. The CDR3 DNA reads TGCGCCAGCAGTGAGCCTTGGGGGTCTGGGGCCAACGTCCTGACTTTC.

CDR3 loop: CASSFNRDPKTEAFF. The CDR3 DNA reads TGTGCCAGCTCATTTAACCGGGACCCGAAAACTGAAGCTTTCTTT. The chain recombines TRBV18 with TRBJ1-1; tentatively, D is TRBD1 (5 bases). Germline CDR1 and CDR2: KGHSH and LQKENI. This CDR3 is built from 15 residues. The ends were cut back, 5 bases at V and 5 bases at J, with 18 bases in the middle.

V usage is TRBV5-5 and J usage is TRBJ2-2; 8 nucleotides align to TRBD1. CDR1 SGHKS and CDR2 YYEKEE come from the germline V gene (reference sequence). The CDR3 runs to 18 residues. V shed 1 base, J shed 1 base, and the junction held 9 bases outside the gene matches. The CDR3 DNA reads TGTGCCAGCAGCTTGTTTTTGGATGGGACAGGGAACACCGGGGAGCTGTTTTTT. This translates into CASSLFLDGTGNTGELFF. The full variable domain, its missing parts supplied by reference TRBV5-5 and TRBJ2-2, is DAGVTQSPTHLIKTRGQQVTLRCSPISGHKSVSWYQQVLGQGPQFIFQYYEKEERGRGNFPDRFSARQFPNYSSELNVNALLLGDSALYLCASSLFLDGTGNTGELFFGEGSRLTVL.

The J gene is TRBJ2-5, the V gene TRBV5-4; TRBD2 matches 14 bases. Unmatched junction bases numbered 18, after V lost 5 bases and J lost 6 bases. The CDR3 has 19 amino acids. Germline CDR1 and CDR2: SGHNT and YYREEE (reference sequence). CDR3 nucleotide sequence: TGTGCCAGCAGGCCTGGACTAGCGGGAGGCCTAGCCGTAGGGAAGACCCAGTACTTC. Residues: CASRPGLAGGLAVGKTQYF.

The rearrangement joins TRBV29-1 to TRBJ2-7, with TRBD1 as a possible D gene (6 bases). The CDR3 covers 12 residues. Germline lookup yields CDR1 SQVTM and CDR2 ANQGSEA. The V end was cut by 6 bases, the J end by 4 bases, with 13 bases between. The CDR3 spells CSVGWGRYEQYF. DNA for the CDR3: TGCAGCGTAGGGTGGGGGCGGTACGAGCAGTACTTC.

This clone was seen only a few times. V usage is TRBV5-1 and J usage is TRBJ2-3; 7 bases match TRBD2. This CDR3 spans 15 amino acids. Germline loops: CDR1 SGHRS, CDR2 YFSETQ. J lost 0 bases, V lost 6 bases, and 7 bases had no gene match. The CDR3 region is CASTEAGSSTDTQYF. CDR3 coding DNA: TGCGCCAGCACCGAAGCGGGATCTAGCACAGATACGCAGTATTTT.

The CDR3: CSALSRDRGLANTGELFF. The CDR3 coding sequence is TGCAGCGCCCTGTCCCGGGACAGGGGGCTCGCGAACACCGGGGAGCTGTTTTTT. The V and J genes are TRBV29-1 and TRBJ2-2, with 12 bases aligning to TRBD1. Germline assignment: CDR1 SQVTM and CDR2 ANQGSEA. Trimming took 7 bases from V and 0 from J; bases not matched to a gene: 12. This CDR3 comprises 18 residues.

The gene calls are TRBV5-1 and TRBJ2-1; a weak D match, TRBD1 (6 bases). Germline assignment: CDR1 SGHRS and CDR2 YFSETQ. The germline V and J ends were trimmed by 8 bases and 1 base, with 13 bases remaining between them. The CDR3 spans 14 residues. The CDR3 nucleotides are TGCGCCAGTTCAGGGGATGGGTCCTACAATGAGCAGTTCTTC. It is translated as CASSGDGSYNEQFF. Looking up the rest from reference TRBV5-1 and TRBJ2-1 gives the full variable domain: KAGVTQTPRYLIKTRGQQVTLSCSPISGHRSVSWYQQTPGQGLQFLFEYFSETQRNKGNFPGRFSGRQFSNSRSEMNVSTLELGDSALYLCASSGDGSYNEQFFGPGTRLTVL.

The rearrangement joins TRBV11-3 to TRBJ2-1; TRBD2 matches at 12 bases. Trimming took 5 bases from V and 1 from J; bases not matched to a gene: 12. The CDR3 length is 19 residues. Germline V CDR1 and CDR2: SGHNT, YENEEA. In DNA, the CDR3 is TGTGCCAGCAGCCGAACGACTAGCGGGAGTAAAGGTTCCTACAATGAGCAGTTCTTC. This encodes CASSRTTSGSKGSYNEQFF.

In DNA, the CDR3 is TGTGCCAGTGCTCCGGGACAGGGGGAGACAGATACGCAGTATTTT. Encoded protein: CASAPGQGETDTQYF. The J gene is TRBJ2-3, the V gene TRBV6-5; 11 bases fit TRBD1. Looked up from germline, CDR1 is MNHEY and CDR2 is SVGAGI. The CDR3 contains 15 residues. With 9 bases clipped from V and 3 bases from J, the junction kept 8 bases outside the gene matches.

The table lists this clone with a count of one. One end of the junction varies from germline; a read error may be responsible. The rearrangement uses TRBV11-3 and TRBJ2-7, with D possibly called TRBD1 or TRBD2 (5 bases each). The CDR3 is made up of 13 amino acids. Looked up from germline, CDR1 is SGHNT and CDR2 is YENEEA. CDR3 sequence: CASSLGEFYEQYF. The CDR3 bases are TGTGCCAGCAGTTTAGGGGAGTTCTACGAGCAGTACTTC.

The genes are TRBV28 and TRBJ2-2; no clear D gene. Germline V gene lookup returns CDR1 MDHEN and CDR2 SYDVKM. The CDR3 consists of 13 residues. CDR3 DNA sequence: TGTGCTGAAAGGCAGACAAACACCGGGGAGCTGTTTTTT. This translates into CAERQTNTGELFF.

This clone showed up just a few times. This rearrangement joins TRBV10-3 to TRBJ1-1; D remains unclear. CDR3 length equals 13 residues. The germline CDR1 and CDR2 sequences are ENHRY and SYGVKD. V was trimmed by 0 bases and J by 6 bases, leaving 8 bases between them. The CDR3 coding sequence is TGTGCCATCAGTGAGTCGACTCTCGCTGAAGCTTTCTTT. Amino acid sequence: CAISESTLAEAFF.

The chain links TRBV2 to TRBJ2-5; 7 nucleotides match TRBD2. Germline-derived CDR1 and CDR2 are SNHLY and FYNNEI. V was pared by 7 bases and J by 4 bases, with 9 bases of the junction left unmatched. The CDR3 runs to 14 residues. The CDR3 reads CASMGRGAGETQYF. The CDR3 DNA sequence: TGTGCCAGCATGGGGAGGGGAGCAGGAGAGACCCAGTACTTC. Filled out from reference TRBV2 and TRBJ2-5, the complete variable domain reads EPEVTQTPSHQVTQMGQEVILRCVPISNHLYFYWYRQILGQKVEFLVSFYNNEISEKSEIFDDQFSVERPDGSNFTLKIRSTKLEDSAMYFCASMGRGAGETQYFGPGTRLLVL.

This clone was counted many times. V is TRBV28 and J is TRBJ2-7; D is possibly TRBD1 (6 bases). V was trimmed by 5 bases and J by 2 bases, leaving 13 bases between them. The CDR3 covers 14 residues. Germline V gene data show CDR1 as MDHEN and CDR2 as SYDVKM. Written as DNA, the CDR3 is TGTGCCAGCAGTGTGCTGGACAGAACCTACGAGCAGTACTTC. It codes for CASSVLDRTYEQYF.

The chain is built from TRBV30 and TRBJ1-1, with 7 bases aligning to TRBD1. The CDR3 is 11 residues long. V shed 4 bases and J 8 bases; nucleotides not matched to a gene: 4. From germline, CDR1 is GTSNPN and CDR2 SVGIG (reference sequence). This CDR3 is CAWNGRGEAFF. The CDR3 DNA reads TGTGCCTGGAACGGCAGGGGGGAAGCTTTCTTT.

This clone showed up just a few times. This sequence joins TRBV2 and TRBJ2-7; D might be TRBD1 or TRBD2, each matching 5 bases. The CDR3 has 13 amino acids. Germline CDR1 and CDR2: SNHLY and FYNNEI. The germline V and J ends were trimmed by 4 bases and 3 bases, with 10 bases remaining between them. CDR3 DNA sequence: TGTGCCAGCAGTGGCCGGGACCGCTACGAGCAGTACTTC. It specifies CASSGRDRYEQYF.